The 7 T cell receptor beta chains given below trace back to one sample, sequenced in a study of T cell changes during pregnancy in multiple sclerosis. Some clones are missing from TCRdb's copy, which holds only in-frame ones; the method was immunoSEQ multiplex PCR. The table shows roughly 49,000 clones, with about 94% occurring only once. The sample consisted of CD8+ T cells from peripheral blood mononuclear cells, taken after pregnancy. The origin of the receptors is a female donor with multiple sclerosis, enrolled in a pregnancy study.

The chain couples TRBV28 to TRBJ1-2; D might be TRBD1 (5 bases). The ends were cut back, 1 base at V and 4 bases at J, with 7 bases in the middle. The CDR3 consists of 13 residues. Germline CDR1 reads MDHEN; CDR2 reads SYDVKM. CDR3 sequence: CASSLYRSYGYTF. The DNA of the CDR3 is TGTGCCAGCAGTTTATACAGGTCCTATGGCTACACCTTC.

This clone was picked up one time. The chain is built from TRBV12-5 and TRBJ2-7, with 9 positions matching TRBD1. Germline V gene sequence: CDR1 LGHNT, CDR2 FRNRAP. V shed 8 bases and J 6 bases; nucleotides not matched to a gene: 14. The CDR3 runs 15 residues. The DNA of the CDR3 is TGTGCTAGTTGGGAAGCCGGACAGGGGAGCAGCGAGCAGTACTTC. It specifies CASWEAGQGSSEQYF. Using reference TRBV12-5 and TRBJ2-7 for the parts outside the CDR3, the full variable domain is DARVTQTPRHKVTEMGQEVTMRCQPILGHNTVFWYRQTMMQGLELLAYFRNRAPLDDSGMPKDRFSAEMPDATLATLKIQPSEPRDSAVYFCASWEAGQGSSEQYFGPGTRLTVT.

The chain is built from TRBV2 and TRBJ2-7, with 8 bases fitting TRBD2. The junction had 3 bases not matched to a gene; V was cut back by 3 bases and J by 2 bases. The CDR3 spans 14 residues. The germline gives CDR1 SNHLY, CDR2 FYNNEI. CDR3 residues: CASSEGLVPYEQYF. CDR3 sequence (DNA): TGTGCCAGCAGTGAGGGACTAGTCCCCTACGAGCAGTACTTC.

The CDR3 DNA reads TGTGCCAGCAGGCCGGGACAGGGGTATCAGCCCCAGCATTTT. This sequence encodes CASRPGQGYQPQHF. The rearrangement joins TRBV27 to TRBJ1-5; TRBD1 aligns across 10 bases. The CDR3 runs 14 residues. J lost 5 bases, V lost 6 bases, and 4 bases had no gene match. Germline CDR1 MNHEY, CDR2 SMNVEV (reference sequence).

This rearrangement joins TRBV4-1 to TRBJ2-7; 7 bases match TRBD1. The germline CDR1 and CDR2 sequences are MGHRA and YSYEKL. CDR3 length: 14 residues. V lost 4 bases, J lost 2 bases, and 5 bases stayed unmatched. This chain's CDR3 is CASSPQGNPYEQYF. The DNA of the CDR3 is TGCGCCAGCAGCCCACAGGGGAATCCCTACGAGCAGTACTTC.

The V gene is TRBV7-9, the J gene TRBJ2-3, with D perhaps TRBD1 (5 bases). Trimming stripped 2 bases from V and 2 bases from J, with 11 bases between. The CDR3 has 15 amino acids. Per the germline V gene, CDR1 is SEHNR and CDR2 is FQNEAQ (reference sequence). The CDR3 DNA reads as TGTGCCAGCAGCTTAAGCCAGGGCCCCACAGATACGCAGTATTTT. Its translation: CASSLSQGPTDTQYF.

This clone was detected once. V gene TRBV7-6 combines with J gene TRBJ2-3, with 9 positions matching TRBD2. CDR1 and CDR2 (germline): SGHVS, FNYEAQ. The CDR3 length is 17 residues. V shed 0 bases and J 1 base; nucleotides not matched to a gene: 5. The CDR3 nucleotides read TGTGCCAGCAGCTTAGCCGCTAGCGGGGAGGGCACAGATACGCAGTATTTT. It encodes CASSLAASGEGTDTQYF. Full variable domain (missing parts from reference TRBV7-6 and TRBJ2-3): GAGVSQSPRYKVTKRGQDVALRCDPISGHVSLYWYRQALGQGPEFLTYFNYEAQQDKSGLPNDRFSAERPEGSISTLTIQRTEQRDSAMYRCASSLAASGEGTDTQYFGPGTRLTVL.